Following are 14 T cell receptor beta chains from one sample sequenced in a study of early T cells in non-severe SARS-CoV-2 infection. TCRdb passed the 5' RACE reads through MiXCR, listing each CDR3 protein once. The top ten clones hold approximately 1.1% of a sample with tens of thousands of distinct CDR3 sequences, approximately 12% of them seen once. Specimen: whole blood, collected at baseline. All receptors come from an adult who was a healthcare worker with PCR-confirmed SARS-CoV-2 infection or an uninfected control (not recorded which). The donor label of this sample is uncertain.

This clonotype was detected ten times or more. The rearrangement uses TRBV5-1 and TRBJ2-3; TRBD1 aligns across 7 bases. This CDR3 comprises 15 residues. The ends lost 0 bases at V and 1 base at J; junction bases unmatched: 2. Germline V gene data show CDR1 as SGHRS and CDR2 as YFSETQ. As DNA, the CDR3 is TGCGCCAGCAGCTTGGACAGGGGCCGCACAGATACGCAGTATTTT. Its protein product is CASSLDRGRTDTQYF.

This clonotype has ten or more counts. The chain has TRBV7-3 and TRBJ1-1; D uncertain. The CDR3 spans 17 residues. Germline V CDR1 and CDR2: SGHTA, FQGTGA. V lost 0 bases and J 3 bases, leaving 17 bases between the germline ends. The DNA for the CDR3 is TGTGCCAGCAGCTTAACCCCGAGGGCCAATGGGGACACTGAAGCTTTCTTT. Residues: CASSLTPRANGDTEAFF. The complete variable domain, with remaining parts taken from reference TRBV7-3 and TRBJ1-1, reads GAGVSQTPSNKVTEKGKYVELRCDPISGHTALYWYRQSLGQGPEFLIYFQGTGAADDSGLPNDRFFAVRPEGSVSTLKIQRTERGDSAVYLCASSLTPRANGDTEAFFGQGTRLTVV.

In DNA, the CDR3 is TGCGCCAGCAGCCAAGATTCTTCCCCGCCACTTAATACGCAGTATTTT. Protein product: CASSQDSSPPLNTQYF. V usage is TRBV4-1 and J usage is TRBJ2-3; D gene unclear. The length of the CDR3 is 16 residues. Germline loops: CDR1 MGHRA, CDR2 YSYEKL. V dropped 0 bases and J dropped 7 bases, with 17 bases sitting between them.

This clonotype was recorded at least ten times. This sequence joins TRBV5-1 and TRBJ1-1; TRBD1 aligns across 10 bases. Losses at the gene ends were 4 bases for V and 4 bases for J; bases not matched to a gene: 4. The CDR3 totals 14 residues. CDR1 and CDR2 (germline): SGHRS, YFSETQ. The CDR3 DNA reads as TGCGCCAGCAGCCTGACAGGGGGCGGCACTGAAGCTTTCTTT. Amino acids: CASSLTGGGTEAFF.

The rearrangement links TRBV20-1 to TRBJ2-3; D remains unclear. Germline V lookup: CDR1 DFQATT, CDR2 SNEGSKA (reference sequence). V shed 2 bases and J shed 2 bases, with 11 bases lying between them. The CDR3 is made up of 14 amino acids. CDR3 region: CSARSMTNTDTQYF. The DNA of the CDR3 is TGCAGTGCTAGATCAATGACAAACACAGATACGCAGTATTTT.

V usage is TRBV29-1 and J usage is TRBJ2-5; D perhaps matches TRBD1 (6 bases). Germline V gives CDR1 SQVTM, CDR2 ANQGSEA. This CDR3 is built from 12 residues. V was shortened by 5 bases and J by 3 bases, with 10 bases between the two germline ends. CDR3 loop: CSVRPGEETQYF. For the CDR3, the DNA is TGCAGCGTTAGACCAGGGGAAGAGACCCAGTACTTC. Complete variable domain (other parts from reference TRBV29-1 and TRBJ2-5): SAVISQKPSRDICQRGTSLTIQCQVDSQVTMMFWYRQQPGQSLTLIATANQGSEATYESGFVIDKFPISRPNLTFSTLTVSNMSPEDSSIYLCSVRPGEETQYFGPGTRLLVL.

The sample holds many counts of this clonotype. The V and J genes are TRBV3-1 and TRBJ1-1; 7 nucleotides match TRBD1. Trimming took 2 bases from V and 11 from J; bases not matched to a gene: 5. CDR1 and CDR2 from the germline V gene are LGHDT and YNNKEL (reference sequence). CDR3 length: 12 amino acids. The CDR3 nucleotides read TGTGCCAGCAGCCAATACGGACAGGTTGCTTTCTTT. Its protein product is CASSQYGQVAFF.

This clonotype was seen a handful of times. V and J are TRBV7-8 and TRBJ2-4; a weak D match, TRBD2 (5 bases). CDR1 is SGHVS, CDR2 FQNEAQ, per germline. The CDR3 loop spans 17 amino acids. Trimming took off 1 base at V and 7 bases at J, with 20 bases between the two ends. In DNA, the CDR3 is TGTGCCAGCAGCTTAGGGGGTGGGGAGATTCTTAGGAACATTCAGTACTTC. Residues: CASSLGGGEILRNIQYF.

This clonotype appeared a few times. The chain joins TRBV9 to TRBJ2-1; TRBD1 is a possible D gene (5 bases). Germline V CDR1 and CDR2: SGDLS, YYNGEE. The CDR3 length is 17 residues. The ends were cut back, 4 bases at V and 12 bases at J, with 29 bases in the middle. The CDR3 DNA reads TGTGCCAGCAGCCCAAATAGGGGAACTCTACAGGCTACGCGGCAGTTCTTC. Its translation is CASSPNRGTLQATRQFF.

The chain has TRBV10-3 and TRBJ2-3; no clear D. From germline, CDR1 is ENHRY and CDR2 SYGVKD. There are 13 residues in the CDR3. V was clipped by 5 bases and J by 7 bases, with 13 bases between them. CDR3 bases: TGTGCCATCAGTTCCGACCCGCGACATACGCAGTATTTT. Protein: CAISSDPRHTQYF.

The genes are TRBV7-6 and TRBJ2-5, with 12 positions matching TRBD1. V shed 5 bases and J 4 bases; nucleotides not matched to a gene: 8. The CDR3 totals 16 residues. Germline values: CDR1 SGHVS, CDR2 FNYEAQ. The CDR3 DNA is TGTGCCAGCAGCCCAGGAGGGACAGGGGGCCGAGAGACCCAGTACTTC. Protein: CASSPGGTGGRETQYF.

This clonotype was seen only a few times. The CDR3 is CSAIEGNTGELFF. As DNA, the CDR3 is TGCAGTGCCATCGAGGGGAACACCGGGGAGCTGTTTTTT. The chain links TRBV20-1 to TRBJ2-2, with D possibly TRBD2 on 5 matching bases. This CDR3 contains 13 residues. Germline CDR1 is DFQATT and CDR2 is SNEGSKA (reference sequence). V was clipped by 6 bases and J by 1 base, with 9 bases between them.

This clonotype was counted at least ten times. The chain uses TRBV27 and TRBJ1-5; no firm D call. The V gene's germline CDR1 is MNHEY and CDR2 SMNVEV (reference sequence). The CDR3 is made up of 14 amino acids. Trimming took off 4 bases at V and 5 bases at J, with 12 bases between the two ends. CDR3 loop: CASSYRGRDQPQHF. The CDR3 DNA follows: TGTGCCAGCAGTTACAGAGGACGAGATCAGCCCCAGCATTTT.

This clonotype was observed a few times. The rearrangement uses TRBV5-1 and TRBJ2-3, with TRBD2 identical over 14 bases. The CDR3 spans 15 residues. Germline CDR1 reads SGHRS; CDR2 reads YFSETQ. V dropped 4 bases and J dropped 5; count of bases not matched to a gene: 3. CDR3 sequence: CASSRTSGGRDTQYF. The CDR3 DNA is TGCGCCAGCAGCCGGACTAGCGGGGGGCGAGATACGCAGTATTTT.